This TCR beta chain was captured by sequencing in a study of T-cell memory formation after mild COVID-19. Study-wide findings and caveats: Mainly CM and EM harbored the contracting CD4+ clones; mainly EMRA harbored the CD8+ ones.

5'RACE, which relied on constant-segment primers, yielded TCR alpha and TCR beta cDNA libraries carrying sample barcodes and UMIs. Via MiXCR, TCRdb re-called the 5' RACE reads, giving one row per CDR3 protein. The table shows 250,000 to 300,000 distinct CDR3 sequences, with 15% to 20% occurring only once. V was clipped by 5 bases and J by 5 bases; unmatched bases: 9. CDR3 length equals 16 residues. This clonotype was recorded at least ten times. The antigen is not known. This receptor was obtained from a man aged 18 to 30 who had mild COVID-19 (a few samples of this study predate the infection). Cell type and time point are not known. The chain has TRBV12-3 or TRBV12-4 and TRBJ2-5, with 12 bases fitting TRBD2. The sample comprised PBMCs or a T cell subset sorted from them (not recorded which). The CDR3 reads CASSAPSGGAYETQYF. CDR3 DNA sequence: TGTGCCAGCAGTGCCCCTAGCGGGGGGGCCTATGAGACCCAGTACTTC.